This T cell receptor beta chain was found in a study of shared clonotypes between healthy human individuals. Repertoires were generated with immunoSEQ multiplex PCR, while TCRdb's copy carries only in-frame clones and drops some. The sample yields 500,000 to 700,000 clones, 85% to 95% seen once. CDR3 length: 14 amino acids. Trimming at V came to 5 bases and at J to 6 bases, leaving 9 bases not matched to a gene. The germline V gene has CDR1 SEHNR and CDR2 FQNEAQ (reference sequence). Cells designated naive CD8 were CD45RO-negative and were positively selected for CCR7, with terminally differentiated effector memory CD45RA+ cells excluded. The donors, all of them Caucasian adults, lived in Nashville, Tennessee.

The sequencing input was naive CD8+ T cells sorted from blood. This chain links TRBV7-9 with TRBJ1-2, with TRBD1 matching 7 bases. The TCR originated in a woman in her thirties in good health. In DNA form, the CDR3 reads TGTGCCAGCAGCCCACCCGGAGACAGGGATGGCTACACCTTC. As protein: CASSPPGDRDGYTF.